This T cell receptor beta chain is drawn from a study of cytotoxic CD8 clonotypes in ibrutinib-treated CLL. About the research overall: Response samples were taken after a median of about 12 months on treatment, range 6 to 36. Study-wide points: Having risen at ibrutinib response, clonality had fallen back toward baseline by progression. Public clonotypes (which were uncommon) either contracted or remained stable on treatment. Baseline clonality exceeded age-matched healthy donors and tracked circulating CD8+ T-cell counts.

Between the trimmed V and J ends, which lost 1 base and 5 bases, there was a span of 14 bases. The V gene's germline CDR1 is SGHNT and CDR2 YENEEA. The CDR3 runs to 16 residues. TCRdb's table, derived via immunoSEQ multiplex PCR, lists solely in-frame clones and lacks some. The data show some 170,000 clones, roughly 84% seen once. As concerns this clone: The antigen is not known.

The sequence derives from a human donor with chronic lymphocytic leukemia. Here the sequenced sample was PBMCs, taken at disease progression, from a patient treated with ibrutinib. V is TRBV11-3 and J is TRBJ1-4; D call uncertain. In DNA, the CDR3 is TGTGCCAGCAGCTTAGCCTTTTTGGCCGAAAATGAAAAACTGTTTTTT. Translated, it gives CASSLAFLAENEKLFF.